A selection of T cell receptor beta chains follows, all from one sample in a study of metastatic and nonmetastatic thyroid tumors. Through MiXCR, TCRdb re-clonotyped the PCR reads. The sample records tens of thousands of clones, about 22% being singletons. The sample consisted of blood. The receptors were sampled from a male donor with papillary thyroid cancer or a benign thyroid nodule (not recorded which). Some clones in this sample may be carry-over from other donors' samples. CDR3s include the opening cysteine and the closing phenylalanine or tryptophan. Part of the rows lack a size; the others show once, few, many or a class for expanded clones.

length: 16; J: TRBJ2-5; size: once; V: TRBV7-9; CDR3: CASSLGTGAGWETQYF
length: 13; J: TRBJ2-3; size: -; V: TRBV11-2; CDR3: CASSFIPTDTQYF
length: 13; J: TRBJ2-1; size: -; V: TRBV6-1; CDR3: CASRSDSSREQFF
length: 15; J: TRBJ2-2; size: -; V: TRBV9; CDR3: CASSVRLVGTGGLFF
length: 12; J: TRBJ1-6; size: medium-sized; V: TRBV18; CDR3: CASSPPNSPLHF
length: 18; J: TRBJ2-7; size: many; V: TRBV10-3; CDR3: CAISEGLEYTGRGNEQYF
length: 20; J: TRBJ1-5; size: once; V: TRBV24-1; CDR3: CATSDPSGRRQGRSNQPQHF
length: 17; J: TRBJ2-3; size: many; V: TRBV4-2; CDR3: CASSGGHPDTSTDTQYF
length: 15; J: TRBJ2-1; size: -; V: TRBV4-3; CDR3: CASSQDTGIYNEQFF
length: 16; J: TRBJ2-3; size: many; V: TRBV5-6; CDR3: CASSLGGQGGTDTQYF
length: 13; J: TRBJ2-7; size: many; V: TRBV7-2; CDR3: CASSLTRGRDPYF
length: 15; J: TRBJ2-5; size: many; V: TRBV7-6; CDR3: CASSPSLRVQETQYF
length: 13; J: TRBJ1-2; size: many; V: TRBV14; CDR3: CASSPQRNYGYTF
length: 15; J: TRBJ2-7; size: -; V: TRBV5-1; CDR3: CASSFAVSYTYEQYF
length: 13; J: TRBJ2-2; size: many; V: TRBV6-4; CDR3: CASSGQDTGELFF
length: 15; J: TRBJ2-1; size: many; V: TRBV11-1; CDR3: CASSLFTPGRGEQFF
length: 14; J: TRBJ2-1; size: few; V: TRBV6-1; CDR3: CASSESIGGREQFF
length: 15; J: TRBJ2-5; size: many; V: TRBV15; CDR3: CATSRDWIIQETQYF
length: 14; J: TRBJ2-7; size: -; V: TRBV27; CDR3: CASSVSEISYEQYF
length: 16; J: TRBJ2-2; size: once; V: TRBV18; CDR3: CASSPFSGANTGELFF
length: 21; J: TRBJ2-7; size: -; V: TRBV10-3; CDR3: CAIGHRANVLTFGAGAYEQYF
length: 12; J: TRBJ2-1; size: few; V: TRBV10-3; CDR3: CAILEAGNEQFF
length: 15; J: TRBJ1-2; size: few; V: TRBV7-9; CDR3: CASSPRLEGGYVYTF
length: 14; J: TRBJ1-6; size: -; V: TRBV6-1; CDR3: CASKGGGDGSPLHF
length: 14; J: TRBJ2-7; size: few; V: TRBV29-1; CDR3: CSVILAGVGYEQYF
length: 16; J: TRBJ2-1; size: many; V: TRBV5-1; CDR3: CASSSVAGGTYNEQFF
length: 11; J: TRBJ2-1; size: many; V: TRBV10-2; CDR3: CASSEVAEQFF
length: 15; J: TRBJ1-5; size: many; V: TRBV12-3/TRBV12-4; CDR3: CASSLAAKAGGPQHF
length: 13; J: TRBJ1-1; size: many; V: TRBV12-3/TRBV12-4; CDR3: CASSGQGLTEAFF
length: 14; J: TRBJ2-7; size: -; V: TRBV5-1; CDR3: CASSEAGVSYEQYF
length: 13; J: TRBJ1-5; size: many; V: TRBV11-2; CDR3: CASSLDGEQPQHF
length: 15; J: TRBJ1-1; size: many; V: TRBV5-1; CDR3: CASSKRTGENTEAFF
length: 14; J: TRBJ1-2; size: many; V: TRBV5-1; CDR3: CASSLKGRVGGYTF
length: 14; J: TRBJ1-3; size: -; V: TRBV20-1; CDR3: CSARNKAQGSTIYF
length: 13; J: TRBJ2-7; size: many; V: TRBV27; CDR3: CASSLSAGYEQYF
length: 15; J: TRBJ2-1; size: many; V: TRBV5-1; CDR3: CASRFRELTVHEQFF
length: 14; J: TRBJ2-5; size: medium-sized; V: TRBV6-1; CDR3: CASSGVGAPGTQYF
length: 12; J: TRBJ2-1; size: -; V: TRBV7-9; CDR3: CASSPRWDEQFF
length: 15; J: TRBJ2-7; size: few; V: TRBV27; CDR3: CASSNNDWGEYEQYF
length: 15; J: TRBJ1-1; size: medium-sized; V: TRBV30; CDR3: CAWSEQGLRNTEAFF
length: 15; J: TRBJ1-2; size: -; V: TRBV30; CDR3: CAWSPHFGTEYGYTF
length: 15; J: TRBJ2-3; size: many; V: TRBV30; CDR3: CAWGGLAGFRDTQYF
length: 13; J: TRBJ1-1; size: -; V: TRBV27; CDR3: CASSTGGGTEAFF
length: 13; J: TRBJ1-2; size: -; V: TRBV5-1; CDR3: CASRVDPTGCYTF
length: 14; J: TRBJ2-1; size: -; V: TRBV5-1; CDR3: CASSLEGGPNEQFF
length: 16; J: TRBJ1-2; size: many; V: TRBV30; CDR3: CAWFEMGPKGSYGYTF
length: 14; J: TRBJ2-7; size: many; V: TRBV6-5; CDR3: CASSYEGASYEQYF
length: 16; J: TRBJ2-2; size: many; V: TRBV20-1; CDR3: CSASPRSGLTTGELFF
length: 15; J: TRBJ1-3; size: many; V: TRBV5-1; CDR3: CASSLDPVSGNTIYF
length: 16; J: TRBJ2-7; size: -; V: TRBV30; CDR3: CAWSPGTSGAPYEQYF
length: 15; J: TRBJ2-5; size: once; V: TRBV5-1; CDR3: CASSQLTGGQETQYF
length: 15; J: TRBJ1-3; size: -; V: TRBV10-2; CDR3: CASSENGFSGNTIYF
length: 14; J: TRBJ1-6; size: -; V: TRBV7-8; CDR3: CASSLDGYNSPLHF